One and the same sample provided the 26 T cell receptor beta chains below, sequenced in a study of blood T cell repertoires in COVID-19. TCRdb keeps only in-frame clones here, not all; method: immunoSEQ multiplex PCR. This table holds 130,000 to 150,000 clones, around 83% found once. Material for sequencing was peripheral blood. These receptors all come from a man aged 55 to 70 with active or convalescent COVID-19.

This clone was seen only once. The V call is TRBV2, the J call TRBJ2-2; 8 bases line up with TRBD2. This CDR3 comprises 15 residues. From germline, CDR1 is SNHLY and CDR2 FYNNEI. The junction had 4 bases not matched to a gene; V was cut back by 5 bases and J by 2 bases. Written as DNA, the CDR3 is TGTGCCAGCAGTCCCCGGACTAGCAACACCGGGGAGCTGTTTTTT. Protein product: CASSPRTSNTGELFF.

V is TRBV30 and J is TRBJ1-1, with TRBD1 as a possible D gene (5 bases). CDR1 and CDR2 (germline): GTSNPN, SVGIG (reference sequence). The CDR3 runs to 14 residues. CDR3 sequence reads: CAKRRKGKGSEAFF. CDR3 coding DNA: TGTGCTAAACGTCGTAAGGGGAAAGGCTCTGAAGCTTTCTTT. Full variable domain (rest looked up from reference TRBV30 and TRBJ1-1): SQTIHQWPATLVQPVGSPLSLECTVEGTSNPNLYWYRQAAGRGLQLLFYSVGIGQISSEVPQNLSASRPQDRQFILSSKKLLLSDSGFYLCAKRRKGKGSEAFFGQGTRLTVV.

The table lists this clone with a count of one. The chain carries TRBV11-3 and TRBJ2-3, with D possibly TRBD1 on 6 matching bases. Trimming stripped 6 bases from V and 2 bases from J, with 21 bases between. The germline V gene has CDR1 SGHNT and CDR2 YENEEA. This CDR3 is built from 17 residues. The CDR3, as DNA: TGTGCCAGCAGACCAGATTACGGGACATATCCCACAGATACGCAGTATTTT. As protein: CASRPDYGTYPTDTQYF. The variable domain in full, with the rest retrieved from reference TRBV11-3 and TRBJ2-3, is EAGVVQSPRYKIIEKKQPVAFWCNPISGHNTLYWYLQNLGQGPELLIRYENEEAVDDSQLPKDRFSAERLKGVDSTLKIQPAELGDSAVYLCASRPDYGTYPTDTQYFGPGTRLTVL.

J is TRBJ1-2 and V is TRBV6-5; 10 nucleotides line up with TRBD1. This CDR3 has 14 amino acids. V lost 5 bases, J lost 8 bases, and 8 bases stayed unmatched. Germline V gene sequence: CDR1 MNHEY, CDR2 SVGAGI. In DNA form, the CDR3 reads TGTGCCAGCAGTACCCCGGGACAGGGGAAAGGCTACACCTTC. It is translated as CASSTPGQGKGYTF.

The rearrangement joins TRBV3-1 (or the pseudogene TRBV3-2) to TRBJ1-5; D uncertain. Trimming pared 8 bases from V and 4 bases from J, leaving 9 bases between. The CDR3 is 12 residues long. Germline V gene lookup returns CDR1 LGHDT and CDR2 YNNKEL (reference sequence). The CDR3 DNA reads as TGTGCCAGCCAGCGGGGAAATCAGCCCCAGCATTTT. Amino acid sequence: CASQRGNQPQHF.

V usage is TRBV11-2 and J usage is TRBJ1-5; D remains unclear. Trimming took off 1 base at V and 3 bases at J, with 10 bases between the two ends. Germline CDR1 and CDR2: SGHAT and FQNNGV. The CDR3 runs to 15 residues. The DNA for the CDR3 is TGTGCCAGCAGCTTAGGTACGGGGTCCAATCAGCCCCAGCATTTT. It yields the protein CASSLGTGSNQPQHF.

In its sample, this clone was seen a few times. The chain has TRBV19 and TRBJ2-3, with TRBD2 as a possible D gene (5 bases). Trimming took 2 bases from V and 2 from J, leaving 11 bases between them. CDR3 length: 15 residues. Germline V lookup: CDR1 LNHDA, CDR2 SQIVND (reference sequence). The DNA of the CDR3 is TGTGCCAGTAGTATAACGGGGAGCTACACAGATACGCAGTATTTT. Translation gives CASSITGSYTDTQYF.

The chain joins TRBV9 to TRBJ2-1, with 9 positions matching TRBD2. Germline CDR1 reads SGDLS; CDR2 reads YYNGEE. The CDR3 is 16 residues long. The trim removed 2 bases at V and 1 base at J, leaving 4 bases unmatched. The CDR3 is CASSVSGSLSYNEQFF. The DNA for the CDR3 is TGTGCCAGCAGCGTTAGCGGGAGCCTTTCCTACAATGAGCAGTTCTTC.

The sample holds a few counts of this clone. This chain connects TRBV5-6 to TRBJ2-1, with D possibly matching TRBD1 (6 bases). The CDR3 runs to 14 residues. CDR1 is SGHDT and CDR2 is YYEEEE in the germline V gene. V lost 4 bases and J 7 bases, leaving 15 bases between the germline ends. The CDR3 DNA reads as TGTGCCAGCAGCGAGACCGGGACAAGAAATGAGCAGTTCTTC. Translated, it gives CASSETGTRNEQFF.

The chain links TRBV6-5 to TRBJ2-7; 7 positions agree with TRBD1. CDR3 length: 15 residues. Germline CDR1 MNHEY, CDR2 SVGAGI. With 6 bases clipped from V and 5 bases from J, the junction kept 13 bases outside the gene matches. The CDR3 DNA sequence: TGTGCCAGCAGCTTCTCCGGACAGGTTCCCCACGAGCAGTACTTC. It codes for CASSFSGQVPHEQYF.

This chain connects TRBV3-1 (or the pseudogene TRBV3-2) to TRBJ1-6; 9 bases agree with TRBD1. CDR3 length: 14 amino acids. With 5 bases clipped from V and 12 bases from J, the junction kept 8 bases outside the gene matches. Germline V gene sequence: CDR1 LGHDT, CDR2 YNNKEL (reference sequence). CDR3 sequence: CASSSGTGTIPLHF. In DNA, the CDR3 is TGTGCCAGCAGCTCCGGGACAGGGACAATACCCCTCCACTTT.

The chain uses TRBV7-8 and TRBJ1-1; D is perhaps TRBD1 (5 bases). CDR1 is SGHVS, CDR2 FQNEAQ, per germline. V was shortened by 0 bases and J by 4 bases, with 12 bases between the two germline ends. The CDR3 runs to 15 residues. The CDR3 nucleotides are TGTGCCAGCAGCTTAGCGCGGGGGGGACGCACTGAAGCTTTCTTT. It specifies CASSLARGGRTEAFF.

The chain employs TRBV10-1 and TRBJ1-2; D ambiguous. Germline V gene lookup returns CDR1 WNHNN and CDR2 SYGVQD (reference sequence). This CDR3 has 13 amino acids. V shed 3 bases and J shed 4 bases, with 9 bases lying between them. CDR3 bases: TGCGCCAGCAGTGAAAACAGTCTCTATGGCTACACCTTC. This encodes CASSENSLYGYTF.

There are a few counts of this clone. The chain joins TRBV5-1 to TRBJ2-3; 11 positions agree with TRBD1. Looked up from germline, CDR1 is SGHRS and CDR2 is YFSETQ. V was clipped by 0 bases and J by 4 bases; unmatched bases: 10. The length of the CDR3 is 18 residues. The CDR3 DNA reads as TGCGCCAGCAGCTTGGATTGGAGACGGACAGGGGGCCCAGATACGCAGTATTTT. The encoded protein is CASSLDWRRTGGPDTQYF.

J is TRBJ2-1 and V is TRBV4-1; 7 nucleotides align to TRBD2. Germline CDR1 and CDR2: MGHRA and YSYEKL. This CDR3 is built from 17 residues. The ends lost 1 base at V and 8 bases at J; junction bases unmatched: 14. CDR3 bases: TGCGCCAGCAGCCAAGGTGCTAGCGGAGCTCCTCCCGATGAGCAGTTCTTC. Encoded protein: CASSQGASGAPPDEQFF.

V and J are TRBV19 and TRBJ1-2, with D possibly matching TRBD1 (6 bases). This CDR3 spans 13 amino acids. Germline-derived CDR1 and CDR2 are LNHDA and SQIVND (reference sequence). V was cut by 2 bases and J by 6 bases, with 10 bases left in between. The CDR3 region is CASSITGLNGYTF. DNA of the CDR3: TGTGCCAGTAGTATAACAGGGTTGAATGGCTACACCTTC.

The chain couples TRBV19 to TRBJ2-7, with D possibly being TRBD1 (7 bases). Looked up from germline, CDR1 is LNHDA and CDR2 is SQIVND (reference sequence). The CDR3 extends over 15 amino acids. V was cut by 4 bases and J by 2 bases, with 15 bases left in between. CDR3 region: CASSKGQGGTYEQYF. The CDR3 nucleotides read TGTGCCAGTAGTAAGGGTCAGGGGGGAACCTACGAGCAGTACTTC.

J is TRBJ2-2 and V is TRBV7-2, with 9 bases aligning to TRBD1. Germline V gives CDR1 SGHTA, CDR2 FQGNSA. The CDR3 is 15 amino acids. Trimming took 5 bases from V and 7 from J; bases not matched to a gene: 8. CDR3 amino acids: CASSHWDRASGELFF. CDR3 DNA sequence: TGTGCCAGCAGCCACTGGGACAGGGCTAGCGGGGAGCTGTTTTTT.

The V and J genes are TRBV30 and TRBJ1-2, with a weak D call TRBD1 (5 bases). CDR1 GTSNPN and CDR2 SVGIG come from the germline V gene (reference sequence). Trimming took off 6 bases at V and 1 base at J, with 12 bases between the two ends. The CDR3 is 13 residues long. CDR3 in amino acids: CACRVEGNYGYTF. The CDR3 bases are TGTGCCTGCAGGGTGGAGGGTAACTATGGCTACACCTTC.

V and J are TRBV6-5 and TRBJ1-2, with 8 bases matching TRBD1. Looked up from germline, CDR1 is MNHEY and CDR2 is SVGAGI. V lost 6 bases, J lost 7 bases, and 10 bases stayed unmatched. The CDR3 runs to 14 residues. The CDR3 sequence is CASRKSQGVAGYTF. In DNA form, the CDR3 reads TGTGCCAGCAGAAAATCACAGGGGGTAGCTGGCTACACCTTC.

The V call is TRBV5-1, the J call TRBJ1-1; D not resolved. V gave up 0 bases and J gave up 3 bases, with 15 bases separating them. The CDR3 runs 16 residues. Germline lookup yields CDR1 SGHRS and CDR2 YFSETQ. CDR3 residues: CASSLAASFRDTEAFF. The CDR3 DNA reads TGCGCCAGCAGCTTGGCCGCGTCGTTCCGGGACACTGAAGCTTTCTTT.

The chain is built from TRBV19 and TRBJ1-2; TRBD1 matches at 8 bases. J was trimmed by 2 bases and V by 3 bases; bases with no gene match: 8. The CDR3 consists of 16 residues. Germline lookup yields CDR1 LNHDA and CDR2 SQIVND (reference sequence). DNA for the CDR3: TGTGCCAGTAGTATGGGGACAGGAGCCATCAACTATGGCTACACCTTC. Translated, it gives CASSMGTGAINYGYTF.

The rearrangement joins TRBV5-1 to TRBJ2-7; D is possibly TRBD2 (6 bases). CDR3 length: 13 amino acids. Germline V gene lookup returns CDR1 SGHRS and CDR2 YFSETQ. V was pared by 4 bases and J by 6 bases, with 14 bases between. In DNA, the CDR3 is TGCGCCAGCAGCCCAGACGGACTAAGCGAGCAGTACTTC. Amino acids: CASSPDGLSEQYF.

The chain links TRBV7-2 to TRBJ2-3; TRBD2 is a possible D gene (7 bases). Between the trimmed V and J ends, which lost 3 bases and 5 bases, there was a span of 15 bases. The CDR3 runs to 15 residues. The V gene's germline CDR1 is SGHTA and CDR2 FQGNSA. The CDR3 region is CASSFGRGGGDTQYF. In DNA, the CDR3 is TGTGCCAGCAGCTTCGGCAGGGGAGGGGGAGATACGCAGTATTTT.

In nucleotides, the CDR3 is TGTGCCAGTAGCCACAGGGGGCTGATGAACACTGAAGCTTTCTTT. It yields the protein CASSHRGLMNTEAFF. The chain combines TRBV19 with TRBJ1-1; 9 bases fit TRBD1. Trimming took 6 bases from V and 0 from J; bases not matched to a gene: 5. The CDR3 totals 15 residues. The germline V gene has CDR1 LNHDA and CDR2 SQIVND (reference sequence).

V gene TRBV7-9 combines with J gene TRBJ2-7; the D is unclear. V was clipped by 1 base and J by 7 bases, with 11 bases between them. The CDR3 is 13 amino acids. From germline, CDR1 is SEHNR and CDR2 FQNEAQ (reference sequence). The DNA for the CDR3 is TGTGCCAGCAGCTTAGTGACGGTCGGGGAGCAGTACTTC. This encodes CASSLVTVGEQYF.